This T cell receptor (beta chain) was recorded in a study of blood T cells in healthy people across ages. Study context: The template switching approach captured approximately one barcoded beta molecule for every two T cells.

A second PCR of 7 to 11 cycles used a sample-barcoded 5' primer and a J-beta primer mix. Each sample yielded at least 3 million CDR3-containing paired-end reads. TCRdb re-derived calls from the 5' RACE reads in MiXCR, one entry per CDR3 protein. The sample has roughly 800,000 distinct CDR3 sequences; around 36% are singletons. Ten milliliters of peripheral blood were drawn from each donor into EDTA-treated tubes. Isolation of PBMCs gave at least 6 million cells per sample. The sequence was collected from a man younger than 35 in good health. Material: blood.

DNA for the CDR3: TGTGCCAGCAGCCAAGGGGACACCTATGGCAATCAGCCCCAGCATTTT. Translated, it gives CASSQGDTYGNQPQHF. The chain recombines TRBV4-2 with TRBJ1-5, with D possibly matching TRBD1 (6 bases). The CDR3 loop spans 16 amino acids. V was clipped by 1 base and J by 2 bases, with 12 bases between them. CDR1 is LGHNA and CDR2 is YNFKEQ in the germline V gene.